The text below deals with one TCR beta chain. The sample belongs to a study of blood T cell repertoires in COVID-19. Study-level information: COVID-19 samples from acute and convalescent phases originated in the United States, Italy and Spain. T cells, B-cell-depleted T cells, or PBMCs provided the cDNA or gDNA that served as material.

Original analysis: For nucleated cells, counts were estimated from reference gene primer amplification. The assay was immunoSEQ multiplex PCR, and TCRdb's table has in-frame clones only and misses some. That table supplies the V and J calls and clone size; D and trimming were determined from the DNA. Among 150,000 to 200,000 clones, just over 85% were seen once, and the ten largest hold roughly 8.7%. Trimming shortened V by 4 bases and J by 0 bases, and 7 bases separated the two germline ends. The CDR3 is 15 residues long. Germline V lookup: CDR1 MNHEY, CDR2 SVGAGI. The chain links TRBV6-5 to TRBJ1-6; D remains unclear. The clonotype comes from a man aged 45 to 65 with active or convalescent COVID-19. Sequenced material: peripheral blood. The CDR3 coding sequence is TGTGCCAGCAGTTCAAAGAGCTCCTATAATTCACCCCTCCACTTT. It is translated as CASSSKSSYNSPLHF.